The rows below give T cell receptor beta chains drawn from one sample of a study of cytomegalovirus exposure and HLA in healthy donors. Only in-frame clones appear in the TCRdb table, and some are missing; sequencing was by immunoSEQ multiplex PCR. The sample yields about 130,000 clones, roughly 87% seen once. The sequencing sample was made of PBMCs. These receptors were obtained from a woman younger than 35 in good health and CMV-seropositive. Each CDR3 is given with its conserved first and last residue. Fields, in order: CDR3 length, V gene, D gene, J gene, clone size, CDR3 protein, CDR3 DNA. A D gene is named only where the DNA matches it firmly. Rows give clone size only sometimes, using once, few, many, or a class for an expanded clone.

cdr3_length: 16; v_call: TRBV27; d_call: TRBD2; j_call: TRBJ2-6; clone_size: -; cdr3_aa: CASSRGGYSGANVLTF; cdr3_nt: TGTGCCAGCAGCCGGGGGGGCTACTCTGGGGCCAACGTCCTGACTTTC
cdr3_length: 15; v_call: TRBV28; d_call: TRBD1; j_call: TRBJ1-2; clone_size: -; cdr3_aa: CASSSRTGTPYGYTF; cdr3_nt: TGTGCCAGCAGTTCCCGGACAGGGACACCCTATGGCTACACCTTC
cdr3_length: 16; v_call: TRBV4-1; d_call: TRBD2; j_call: TRBJ2-2; clone_size: -; cdr3_aa: CASRRPGLAATGELFF; cdr3_nt: TGCGCCAGCAGGCGGCCGGGACTAGCGGCCACCGGGGAGCTGTTTTTT
cdr3_length: 22; v_call: TRBV5-1; d_call: TRBD2; j_call: TRBJ2-3; clone_size: -; cdr3_aa: CASSFTTSGGKYKLDSTDTQYF; cdr3_nt: TGCGCCAGCAGCTTTACGACTAGCGGGGGAAAATATAAACTCGATAGCACAGATACGCAGTATTTT
cdr3_length: 15; v_call: TRBV28; d_call: TRBD1; j_call: TRBJ2-2; clone_size: -; cdr3_aa: CASSSTGGDTGELFF; cdr3_nt: TGTGCCAGCAGTTCGACAGGGGGCGACACCGGGGAGCTGTTTTTT
cdr3_length: 14; v_call: TRBV28; d_call: TRBD1; j_call: TRBJ1-1; clone_size: -; cdr3_aa: CASSPQQGPTEAFF; cdr3_nt: TGTGCCAGCAGTCCACAACAGGGGCCCACTGAAGCTTTCTTT
cdr3_length: 14; v_call: TRBV28; d_call: TRBD2; j_call: TRBJ2-1; clone_size: -; cdr3_aa: CASRSLGGKYEQFF; cdr3_nt: TGTGCCAGCAGATCCCTCGGGGGGAAGTATGAGCAGTTCTTC
cdr3_length: 11; v_call: TRBV20-1; d_call: TRBD2; j_call: TRBJ2-7; clone_size: once; cdr3_aa: CSASGGVGQYF; cdr3_nt: TGCAGTGCTAGCGGGGGGGTCGGGCAGTACTTC
cdr3_length: 13; v_call: TRBV15; d_call: -; j_call: TRBJ1-6; clone_size: -; cdr3_aa: CATSRVPDSPLHF; cdr3_nt: TGTGCCACCAGCAGAGTTCCGGATTCACCCCTCCACTTT
cdr3_length: 13; v_call: TRBV2; d_call: -; j_call: TRBJ2-1; clone_size: -; cdr3_aa: CASSVRTGNEQFF; cdr3_nt: TGTGCCAGCAGTGTGAGAACAGGCAATGAGCAGTTCTTC
cdr3_length: 14; v_call: TRBV7-3; d_call: -; j_call: TRBJ2-2; clone_size: -; cdr3_aa: CASSQVSNTGELFF; cdr3_nt: TGTGCCAGCAGCCAGGTCTCGAACACCGGGGAGCTGTTTTTT
cdr3_length: 12; v_call: TRBV5-1; d_call: -; j_call: TRBJ2-1; clone_size: -; cdr3_aa: CASSGQGNEQFF; cdr3_nt: TGCGCCAGCAGCGGGCAGGGGAATGAGCAGTTCTTC
cdr3_length: 15; v_call: TRBV7-8; d_call: TRBD1; j_call: TRBJ1-5; clone_size: -; cdr3_aa: CASSSGQGAGQPQHF; cdr3_nt: TGTGCCAGCAGCTCGGGACAGGGGGCCGGTCAGCCCCAGCATTTT
cdr3_length: 15; v_call: TRBV4-1; d_call: TRBD2; j_call: TRBJ2-7; clone_size: -; cdr3_aa: CASSQNSGGDYEQYF; cdr3_nt: TGCGCCAGCAGCCAGAATAGCGGGGGGGACTACGAGCAGTACTTC
cdr3_length: 13; v_call: TRBV29-1; d_call: TRBD1; j_call: TRBJ2-5; clone_size: -; cdr3_aa: CSVDDRVEETQYF; cdr3_nt: TGCAGCGTTGATGACAGGGTGGAAGAGACCCAGTACTTC
cdr3_length: 11; v_call: TRBV20-1; d_call: -; j_call: TRBJ2-7; clone_size: -; cdr3_aa: CSAGLSYEQYF; cdr3_nt: TGCAGTGCAGGACTCTCGTACGAGCAGTACTTC
cdr3_length: 18; v_call: TRBV23-1; d_call: TRBD2; j_call: TRBJ2-3; clone_size: -; cdr3_aa: CASTRGSSSGGCTDTQYF; cdr3_nt: TGCGCCAGCACTCGGGGGTCTTCGAGCGGGGGTTGCACAGATACGCAGTATTTT
cdr3_length: 14; v_call: TRBV5-1; d_call: -; j_call: TRBJ1-4; clone_size: -; cdr3_aa: CASSSGATNEKLFF; cdr3_nt: TGCGCCAGCAGCTCCGGTGCAACTAATGAAAAACTGTTTTTT
cdr3_length: 13; v_call: TRBV11-2; d_call: TRBD1; j_call: TRBJ1-2; clone_size: -; cdr3_aa: CASSPDRGYGYTF; cdr3_nt: TGTGCCAGCAGCCCCGACAGGGGGTATGGCTACACCTTC
cdr3_length: 22; v_call: TRBV18; d_call: -; j_call: TRBJ1-5; clone_size: -; cdr3_aa: CASSPTTGGGPLTGKNNQPQHF; cdr3_nt: TGTGCCAGCTCACCGACAACGGGCGGAGGACCCCTTACCGGGAAGAATAATCAGCCCCAGCATTTT
cdr3_length: 13; v_call: TRBV27; d_call: -; j_call: TRBJ2-1; clone_size: -; cdr3_aa: CASSPRAYNEQFF; cdr3_nt: TGTGCCAGCAGTCCGAGGGCCTACAATGAGCAGTTCTTC
cdr3_length: 17; v_call: TRBV9; d_call: TRBD2; j_call: TRBJ2-3; clone_size: -; cdr3_aa: CASSVEASGGRTDTQYF; cdr3_nt: TGTGCCAGCAGCGTAGAAGCTAGCGGGGGGAGAACAGATACGCAGTATTTT
cdr3_length: 13; v_call: TRBV29-1; d_call: TRBD2; j_call: TRBJ2-3; clone_size: -; cdr3_aa: CSVGGRATDTQYF; cdr3_nt: TGCAGCGTTGGCGGGAGGGCGACAGATACGCAGTATTTT
cdr3_length: 15; v_call: TRBV19; d_call: TRBD2; j_call: TRBJ2-3; clone_size: -; cdr3_aa: CASSRGGGSADTQYF; cdr3_nt: TGTGCCAGTAGTCGCGGGGGGGGAAGCGCAGATACGCAGTATTTT
cdr3_length: 14; v_call: TRBV19; d_call: TRBD1; j_call: TRBJ2-7; clone_size: medium-sized; cdr3_aa: CASRAGTGMGEQYF; cdr3_nt: TGTGCCAGTAGGGCCGGGACAGGGATGGGCGAGCAGTACTTC
cdr3_length: 12; v_call: TRBV30; d_call: -; j_call: TRBJ2-7; clone_size: -; cdr3_aa: CAWSPGAYEQYF; cdr3_nt: TGTGCCTGGAGTCCCGGGGCCTACGAGCAGTACTTC
cdr3_length: 11; v_call: TRBV28; d_call: -; j_call: TRBJ1-2; clone_size: -; cdr3_aa: CASSFSLGYTF; cdr3_nt: TGTGCCAGCAGTTTTTCGTTGGGCTACACCTTC
cdr3_length: 16; v_call: TRBV7-6; d_call: -; j_call: TRBJ2-3; clone_size: -; cdr3_aa: CASSLGGQLSTDTQYF; cdr3_nt: TGTGCCAGCAGCTTAGGGGGGCAGTTAAGCACAGATACGCAGTATTTT
cdr3_length: 16; v_call: TRBV19; d_call: -; j_call: TRBJ1-1; clone_size: -; cdr3_aa: CASSTPSGLTDTEAFF; cdr3_nt: TGTGCCAGTAGTACCCCAAGCGGACTGACGGACACTGAAGCTTTCTTT
cdr3_length: 15; v_call: TRBV19; d_call: TRBD1; j_call: TRBJ2-3; clone_size: once; cdr3_aa: CASSRGQGSTDTQYF; cdr3_nt: TGTGCCAGTAGTCGGGGACAGGGAAGCACAGATACGCAGTATTTT
cdr3_length: 15; v_call: TRBV6-5; d_call: TRBD2; j_call: TRBJ2-7; clone_size: -; cdr3_aa: CASSYSGGLGDEQYF; cdr3_nt: TGTGCCAGCAGTTACTCGGGGGGGTTAGGCGACGAGCAGTACTTC
cdr3_length: 15; v_call: TRBV6-5; d_call: -; j_call: TRBJ1-1; clone_size: -; cdr3_aa: CASSYNRNLNTEAFF; cdr3_nt: TGTGCCAGCAGTTATAACAGAAATTTGAACACTGAAGCTTTCTTT
cdr3_length: 15; v_call: TRBV7-2; d_call: TRBD2; j_call: TRBJ2-2; clone_size: -; cdr3_aa: CASSLTSGWTGELFF; cdr3_nt: TGTGCCAGCAGCCTGACTAGCGGGTGGACCGGGGAGCTGTTTTTT
cdr3_length: 15; v_call: TRBV5-6; d_call: TRBD1; j_call: TRBJ2-7; clone_size: -; cdr3_aa: CASSPRDRGSWEQYF; cdr3_nt: TGTGCCAGCAGCCCCCGGGACAGGGGGTCTTGGGAGCAGTACTTC
cdr3_length: 16; v_call: TRBV5-4; d_call: -; j_call: TRBJ2-3; clone_size: -; cdr3_aa: CASSLEVGGSPDTQYF; cdr3_nt: TGTGCCAGCAGCTTGGAGGTAGGGGGTAGCCCAGATACGCAGTATTTT
cdr3_length: 13; v_call: TRBV5-4; d_call: TRBD1; j_call: TRBJ1-2; clone_size: -; cdr3_aa: CASSKDRKSGYTF; cdr3_nt: TGTGCCAGCAGCAAGGACAGGAAGTCAGGCTACACCTTC
cdr3_length: 17; v_call: TRBV5-1; d_call: TRBD2; j_call: TRBJ2-1; clone_size: -; cdr3_aa: CASSPGGSGGAYNEQFF; cdr3_nt: TGCGCCAGCAGCCCCGGTGGGAGCGGGGGAGCCTACAATGAGCAGTTCTTC
cdr3_length: 14; v_call: TRBV7-2; d_call: -; j_call: TRBJ1-2; clone_size: few; cdr3_aa: CASSPGGSNYGYTF; cdr3_nt: TGTGCCAGCAGCCCCGGCGGTTCTAACTATGGCTACACCTTC
cdr3_length: 13; v_call: TRBV10-2; d_call: -; j_call: TRBJ2-7; clone_size: -; cdr3_aa: CASKFREKYEQYF; cdr3_nt: TGCGCCAGCAAGTTCAGGGAAAAGTACGAGCAGTACTTC
cdr3_length: 17; v_call: TRBV4-1; d_call: TRBD2; j_call: TRBJ2-7; clone_size: -; cdr3_aa: CASSQDPTSVSSYEQYF; cdr3_nt: TGCGCCAGCAGCCAGGACCCGACTAGCGTGAGCTCCTACGAGCAGTACTTC
cdr3_length: 18; v_call: TRBV7-2; d_call: TRBD2; j_call: TRBJ2-4; clone_size: few; cdr3_aa: CASSSHWTSGGAKNIQYF; cdr3_nt: TGTGCCAGCAGCTCCCATTGGACTAGCGGGGGGGCCAAAAACATTCAGTACTTC
cdr3_length: 11; v_call: TRBV28; d_call: -; j_call: TRBJ1-2; clone_size: -; cdr3_aa: CASSLLDGYTF; cdr3_nt: TGTGCCAGCAGTCTACTAGATGGCTACACCTTC
cdr3_length: 15; v_call: TRBV9; d_call: -; j_call: TRBJ2-7; clone_size: -; cdr3_aa: CASSVSSGTGYEQYF; cdr3_nt: TGTGCCAGCAGCGTTTCGAGCGGGACAGGCTACGAGCAGTACTTC
cdr3_length: 13; v_call: TRBV5-1; d_call: -; j_call: TRBJ2-1; clone_size: once; cdr3_aa: CASRPVAYNEQFF; cdr3_nt: TGCGCCAGCAGACCGGTTGCCTACAATGAGCAGTTCTTC
cdr3_length: 16; v_call: TRBV27; d_call: TRBD1; j_call: TRBJ1-1; clone_size: once; cdr3_aa: CASSLTQGAASTEAFF; cdr3_nt: TGTGCCAGCAGTTTAACACAGGGGGCAGCGAGCACTGAAGCTTTCTTT
cdr3_length: 17; v_call: TRBV5-3; d_call: -; j_call: TRBJ1-6; clone_size: -; cdr3_aa: CARSYNPGDCFNSPLHF; cdr3_nt: TGTGCCAGAAGCTATAACCCGGGGGACTGTTTTAATTCACCCCTCCACTTT
cdr3_length: 17; v_call: TRBV28; d_call: -; j_call: TRBJ1-5; clone_size: -; cdr3_aa: CASSPIRDTSPDQPQHF; cdr3_nt: TGTGCCAGCAGCCCTATTCGGGACACGTCCCCTGATCAGCCCCAGCATTTT
cdr3_length: 12; v_call: TRBV10-3; d_call: -; j_call: TRBJ2-7; clone_size: -; cdr3_aa: CAISEKEYEQYF; cdr3_nt: TGTGCCATCAGTGAAAAGGAGTACGAGCAGTACTTC
cdr3_length: 12; v_call: TRBV27; d_call: TRBD1; j_call: TRBJ1-1; clone_size: -; cdr3_aa: CASRGGLTEAFF; cdr3_nt: TGTGCCAGCAGAGGGGGCTTAACTGAAGCTTTCTTT
cdr3_length: 13; v_call: TRBV6-5; d_call: -; j_call: TRBJ1-1; clone_size: -; cdr3_aa: CASSSERGTEAFF; cdr3_nt: TGTGCCAGCAGTTCTGAGCGGGGGACTGAAGCTTTCTTT
cdr3_length: 15; v_call: TRBV4-1; d_call: TRBD2; j_call: TRBJ2-3; clone_size: -; cdr3_aa: CASSQALAGGGTQYF; cdr3_nt: TGCGCCAGCAGCCAAGCTCTAGCGGGGGGAGGTACGCAGTATTTT
cdr3_length: 15; v_call: TRBV5-6; d_call: TRBD1; j_call: TRBJ1-2; clone_size: -; cdr3_aa: CASSNDRGSLYGYTF; cdr3_nt: TGTGCCAGCAGCAACGACAGGGGATCTCTCTATGGCTACACCTTC
cdr3_length: 14; v_call: TRBV6-1; d_call: TRBD1; j_call: TRBJ2-7; clone_size: -; cdr3_aa: CATYPGQGLYEQYF; cdr3_nt: TGTGCCACTTATCCGGGACAGGGGTTGTACGAGCAGTACTTC
cdr3_length: 16; v_call: TRBV6-6; d_call: TRBD1; j_call: TRBJ1-5; clone_size: -; cdr3_aa: CASERQGAGFNQPQHF; cdr3_nt: TGTGCCAGCGAGCGACAGGGGGCTGGTTTCAATCAGCCCCAGCATTTT
cdr3_length: 15; v_call: TRBV18; d_call: TRBD1; j_call: TRBJ1-5; clone_size: -; cdr3_aa: CASSPGQGNNQPQHF; cdr3_nt: TGTGCCAGCTCACCCGGACAGGGAAATAATCAGCCCCAGCATTTT